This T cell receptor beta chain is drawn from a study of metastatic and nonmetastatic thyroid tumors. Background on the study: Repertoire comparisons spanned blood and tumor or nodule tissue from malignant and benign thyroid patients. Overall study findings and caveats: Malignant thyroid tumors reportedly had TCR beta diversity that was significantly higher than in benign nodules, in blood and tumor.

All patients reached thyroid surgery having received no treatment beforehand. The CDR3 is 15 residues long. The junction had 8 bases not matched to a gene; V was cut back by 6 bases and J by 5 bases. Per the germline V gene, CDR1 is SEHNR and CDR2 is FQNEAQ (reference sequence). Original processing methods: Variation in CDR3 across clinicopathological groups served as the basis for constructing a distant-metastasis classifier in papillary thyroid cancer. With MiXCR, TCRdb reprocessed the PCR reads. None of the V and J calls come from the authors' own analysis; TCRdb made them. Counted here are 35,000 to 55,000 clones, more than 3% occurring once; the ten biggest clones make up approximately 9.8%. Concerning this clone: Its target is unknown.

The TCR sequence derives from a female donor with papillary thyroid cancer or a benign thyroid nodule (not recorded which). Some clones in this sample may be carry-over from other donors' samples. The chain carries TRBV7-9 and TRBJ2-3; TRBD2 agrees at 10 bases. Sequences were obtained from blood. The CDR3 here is CASRLSGRAEDTQYF. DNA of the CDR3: TGTGCCAGCAGATTAAGCGGGAGGGCGGAAGATACGCAGTATTTT.